This T cell receptor (beta chain) was obtained from a study of blood T cell repertoires in COVID-19 (TCRdb year 2020). In the study overall: The collaborator samples originated in the United States, Italy and Spain and spanned the acute and convalescent phases of COVID-19. The prospective study material was composed of cDNA or gDNA derived from T cells, B-cell-depleted T cells, or PBMCs. Deeply sampled blood TCRbeta repertoires from subjects exposed to, actively infected with, or recovered from COVID-19 were included in the dataset. A freely available public database, intended as a resource for researchers studying the immune response to SARS-CoV-2, is where the repertoires were released. Samples came from the ongoing ImmuneRACE study (first 160 participants) plus 1,254 subjects from 6 global collaborators. Nearly every sample came with metadata listing a de-identified subject ID, COVID-19 status, age in years and sex. HLA class I and class II types, where available, came from metadata supplied by the sample provider rather than from assay-based typing. Broad study findings and their caveats: How much clinical and demographic metadata was included differed by source and by participant, and the metadata was provided uncurated.

Whole blood was collected in K2EDTA tubes by collaborating institutions according to the institutions' own protocols. For TCRbeta analysis, collaborators shipped samples in one of three forms: frozen whole blood, isolated PBMCs, or DNA extracted from either of those sample types. Trimming at the junction amounts to 7 bases on V and 0 bases on J, and the germline ends lie 10 bases apart. From the germline V gene, CDR1 is SGHRS and CDR2 is YFSETQ. From cysteine to phenylalanine, the CDR3 is 13 amino acids long. Only CDR3 DNA remains: 39 bases, in frame from the first base. TCRbeta CDR3 regions were amplified from genomic DNA using the immunoSEQ Assay, a bias-controlled multiplex PCR. Per the source publication's procedure: Within the assay, amplification of reference gene primers was used to estimate how many nucleated cells each sample contained. To quantify the absolute abundance of each unique TCRbeta CDR3 rearrangement, sequence reads were collapsed and filtered. Productive Simpson clonality was computed per sample as the square root of Simpson's diversity index over productive rearrangements. TCRdb provides this immuneACCESS table in a form limited to in-frame rearrangements. Some clones are lacking; in checked studies, under half of them reflect an unresolved V gene, and why the rest are absent is not known. Clone size and the V and J calls come from that table; the DNA yielded D and trimming. The sample contains 250,000 to 350,000 clones, around 88% of them found a single time. The ten largest account for 0.75% to 0.9% of the sample.

With regard to this clone: The clone's antigen remains unknown. The sample holds no much larger clone one base away, and base qualities are not on file.

The source of this sequence is a man aged 30-40 years with acute or convalescent COVID-19. The V and J genes are TRBV5-1 and TRBJ1-1; no D gene can be assigned with confidence. Sequencing was carried out using peripheral blood. The DNA is as follows: TGCGCCAGCTGCGATAGCATGAACACTGAAGCTTTCTTT. This is translated as CASCDSMNTEAFF.